The clone carrying this T cell receptor beta chain was found a few times. This sample is part of a study of cytomegalovirus exposure and HLA in healthy donors. PCR involved 60 Vbeta and 13 Jbeta primers. Clones were sequenced by immunoSEQ multiplex PCR, and TCRdb holds only the in-frame ones, with some missing. This table holds 65,000 to 100,000 clones, around 75% found once. Per the germline V gene, CDR1 is LGHNA and CDR2 is YSLEER. The CDR3 runs 14 residues. Losses at the gene ends were 4 bases for V and 6 bases for J; bases not matched to a gene: 4. The sequenced sample was PBMCs. The chain recombines TRBV4-3 with TRBJ1-4; 8 positions match TRBD1. This clonotype was sampled from a man aged 40-50 years in good health and CMV-seronegative. The CDR3 DNA follows: TGCGCCAGCAGCCGTCAGACAGGGGATGAAAAACTGTTTTTT. This encodes CASSRQTGDEKLFF.